This TCR beta chain was identified during a study of blood T cell repertoires in COVID-19. On the study more broadly: The study drew acute and convalescent COVID-19 samples from the United States, Italy and Spain.

Germline-derived CDR1 and CDR2 are SGHAT and FQNNGV. J lost 5 bases, V lost 5 bases, and 5 bases had no gene match. CDR3 length equals 14 residues. Methods used by the authors: Using reference gene primer amplification, nucleated cell counts were estimated. The table came from immunoSEQ multiplex PCR; TCRdb's copy has only in-frame clones and leaves some out. V and J calls and clone size are those listed in that table; D and trimming were worked out from the DNA. The data contain fewer than 85,000 clones, about 85% of them seen just once; the ten biggest clones take up about 9.6%. The V call is TRBV11-2, the J call TRBJ1-4; 7 nucleotides line up with TRBD1. The sequence was collected from a human donor in a cohort sampled during active COVID-19. The sample was peripheral blood. The CDR3 protein is CASSMDRSNEKLFF. CDR3 in DNA: TGTGCCAGCAGCATGGACAGGTCAAATGAAAAACTGTTTTTT.